The TCR beta chain under discussion was sequenced for a study of identical twins. Overall study results and limits: With abundant cord blood beta clonotypes, insertions were fewer; memory repertoires showed no such pattern.

Germline V lookup: CDR1 MDHEN, CDR2 SYDVKM. The CDR3 has 15 amino acids. Losses at the gene ends were 1 base for V and 8 bases for J; bases not matched to a gene: 3. TCRdb analysed the 5' RACE reads with MiXCR anew, one entry per CDR3 protein. The sample has roughly 570,000 distinct CDR3 sequences, roughly 9.9% seen once. Comments on this clonotype: What it binds is unknown.

These data were likewise used in another study, on yellow fever vaccine responses in identical twins.

The source of this sequence is a woman younger than 35 in good health. This sequence joins TRBV28 and TRBJ2-1; 12 bases are shared with TRBD2. Specimen: PBMCs. The CDR3 loop is CASSLFLAGGDEQFF. DNA for the CDR3: TGTGCCAGCAGTTTATTTCTAGCGGGGGGGGATGAGCAGTTCTTC.